One T cell receptor (beta chain) is described in this entry. Patients picked for sequencing had shown CD8+CD57+ cell expansion detected by flow cytometry. The entry originates in a study of CD8+CD57+ T cells in acquired aplastic anemia. V lost 8 bases to trimming and J lost 6 bases, with 14 bases between them. CDR1 and CDR2 (germline): SGHTA, FQGNSA. CDR3 length equals 12 residues. Profiling that covered TCR beta VDJ and CDR3 relied on genomic DNA as its template. In TCRdb, the reads were re-called with MiXCR into one record per CDR3 protein. The table includes 200,000 to 250,000 distinct CDR3 sequences, 55% to 65% detected once.

Sequences were obtained from sorted CD4+, CD8+, or CD8+CD57+ T cells (not recorded which) from PBMCs. The chain joins TRBV7-2 to TRBJ2-7; D not certain. The sequence came from a human donor with aplastic anemia. As DNA, the CDR3 is TGTGCCAGCGCTCGAGACGGCGGCGAGCAGTACTTC. Its protein is CASARDGGEQYF.